This TCR beta chain was sequenced for a study of T cell changes during pregnancy in multiple sclerosis (dated by TCRdb to about 2019). The study in broad terms: The study looked at changes in the T cell repertoire across pregnancy in women with multiple sclerosis.

Note on this clone: It has no known antigen specificity. Base qualities were left out, and no much larger clone turns up one base away.

From its cysteine to its phenylalanine, the CDR3 spans 17 amino acids. CDR3 DNA only is kept here, 51 bases in frame from base 1. V trim: 1 base; J trim: 5 bases; unmatched bases: 11. The germline V gene specifies MDHEN as CDR1 and SYDVKM as CDR2. Libraries were built with the immunoSEQ multiplex PCR assay. TCRdb stores this immuneACCESS table with in-frame sequences only. Part of the clones is absent; in the studies checked, under half of the shortfall reflects unresolved V genes, and no reason is known for the rest. This sample is represented by roughly 38,000 clones; around nine tenths of them were singletons. The ten largest make up under 0.75% of the sample.

The receptor was isolated from a female donor in good health, enrolled as a control in a pregnancy study. The V gene is TRBV28 and the J gene is TRBJ1-2, and TRBD1 matches 9 of the central bases. Material: CD4+ T cells from peripheral blood mononuclear cells, obtained in the second trimester of pregnancy. The CDR3 loop reads CASSLFHRGQSRYGYTF. The nucleotide sequence is TGTGCCAGCAGTTTATTCCACAGGGGGCAGAGTAGATATGGCTACACCTTC.